One sample yielded the 15 T cell receptor beta chains listed below, sequenced in a study of graft-versus-host responses after intestinal transplantation listed by TCRdb under 2021. Receptors were amplified or captured by the immunoSEQ multiplex PCR assay. The source is immuneACCESS, and TCRdb retained only in-frame sequences with V and J called. Part of the clones is not carried over; for the studies checked, unresolved V genes explain less than half of this, and the remainder is unexplained. The sample includes just under 20,000 clones, with approximately 70% observed a single time. 8% of the sample is in the top ten clones. To isolate intraepithelial and lamina propria lymphocytes from graft specimens, dithiothreitol, EDTA incubations and collagenase D digestion were used. Sequences were derived from ileum tissue, sampled approximately 20 days after intestinal transplant. The source of these receptors is a human patient who received an intestinal transplant, so some T cells may come from the graft donor.

The V gene is TRBV9, the J gene TRBJ2-3; the match to TRBD2 covers 7 bases. J lost 2 bases, V lost 0 bases, and 3 bases had no gene match. CDR3 length equals 15 residues. CDR1 is SGDLS and CDR2 is YYNGEE in the germline V gene. In nucleotides, the CDR3 is TGTGCCAGCAGCGTAGAGGGGACTACCACAGATACGCAGTATTTT. Its protein product is CASSVEGTTTDTQYF.

The gene calls are TRBV27 and TRBJ2-5, with 7 bases identical to TRBD2. Germline lookup yields CDR1 MNHEY and CDR2 SMNVEV (reference sequence). The CDR3 extends over 14 amino acids. The V segment lost 5 bases and the J segment 0 bases; nucleotides outside the gene matches: 3. CDR3 in DNA: TGTGCCAGCAGTCGGGGAGGGTACCAAGAGACCCAGTACTTC. As protein: CASSRGGYQETQYF.

This clone was picked up a small number of times. The V and J genes are TRBV6-1 and TRBJ2-5; 9 bases are a match to TRBD2. The junction had 8 bases not matched to a gene; V was cut back by 1 base and J by 5 bases. The CDR3 loop spans 16 amino acids. CDR1 MNHNS and CDR2 SASEGT come from the germline V gene. In nucleotides, the CDR3 is TGTGCCAGCAGTGAAGGGTTGGCGGGGGGGCAGGAGACCCAGTACTTC. This translates into CASSEGLAGGQETQYF.

The chain recombines TRBV18 with TRBJ1-1; no clear D. The CDR3 runs to 15 residues. Trimming took 0 bases from V and 0 from J, leaving 8 bases between them. Per the germline V gene, CDR1 is KGHSH and CDR2 is LQKENI. The CDR3 bases are TGTGCCAGCTCACCACCGGCTGGTGTGAACACTGAAGCTTTCTTT. Residues: CASSPPAGVNTEAFF.

The chain uses TRBV30 and TRBJ1-6, with 9 bases fitting TRBD1. This CDR3 spans 20 amino acids. The junction had 15 bases not matched to a gene; V was cut back by 0 bases and J by 3 bases. Germline-derived CDR1 and CDR2 are GTSNPN and SVGIG (reference sequence). The CDR3 sequence: CAWSVYPMGQGDYYNSPLHF. CDR3 bases: TGTGCCTGGAGTGTATACCCTATGGGACAGGGCGACTACTATAATTCACCCCTCCACTTT.

V usage is TRBV19 and J usage is TRBJ1-4, with TRBD1 matching 7 bases. Germline CDR1 is LNHDA and CDR2 is SQIVND (reference sequence). The CDR3 spans 17 residues. Trimming removed 9 bases from V and 2 bases from J; junction bases left unmatched: 15. In nucleotides, the CDR3 is TGTGCCAGCTACTACGACAGGGCCGGTGCGACTAATGAAAAACTGTTTTTT. Amino acid sequence: CASYYDRAGATNEKLFF.

V gene TRBV5-1 combines with J gene TRBJ2-3, with 11 bases fitting TRBD2. J was trimmed by 3 bases and V by 3 bases; bases with no gene match: 6. The V gene's germline CDR1 is SGHRS and CDR2 YFSETQ. This CDR3 comprises 16 residues. The CDR3 region has the DNA TGCGCCAGCAGCTCCTTAGCGGGGGGGCTGACAGATACGCAGTATTTT. Amino acid sequence: CASSSLAGGLTDTQYF.

The chain carries TRBV7-9 and TRBJ1-1, with a weak D call TRBD1 (5 bases). This CDR3 has 12 amino acids. Trimming shortened V by 5 bases and J by 8 bases, and 12 bases separated the two germline ends. CDR1 SEHNR and CDR2 FQNEAQ come from the germline V gene (reference sequence). The CDR3 here is CASSHQGSEAFF. In DNA, the CDR3 is TGTGCCAGCAGCCATCAGGGTTCAGAAGCTTTCTTT.

The CDR3 DNA reads as TGTGCCAGCAGTTTCTCCGGACAGGGGGGAGTCAGCTACACCTTC. Translating it yields CASSFSGQGGVSYTF. V gene TRBV27 combines with J gene TRBJ1-2; 10 bases match TRBD1. Germline loops: CDR1 MNHEY, CDR2 SMNVEV (reference sequence). The CDR3 consists of 15 residues. J lost 9 bases, V lost 3 bases, and 10 bases had no gene match.

This clone rates as medium-sized. The chain is built from TRBV7-3 and TRBJ2-5; 10 positions match TRBD1. The ends lost 0 bases at V and 7 bases at J; junction bases unmatched: 5. Per germline, CDR1 SGHTA and CDR2 FQGTGA. The CDR3 runs to 15 residues. In DNA form, the CDR3 reads TGTGCCAGCAGCTTAACGTTAGGGACAGGGGTGACCCAGTACTTC. Its protein is CASSLTLGTGVTQYF.

V and J are TRBV5-4 and TRBJ1-3; possible D gene TRBD1, 6 bases. Trimming pared 2 bases from V and 2 bases from J, leaving 14 bases between. The germline gives CDR1 SGHNT, CDR2 YYREEE (reference sequence). The CDR3 spans 16 residues. The DNA of the CDR3 is TGTGCCAGCAGCTTTAAAAAGGGGGTACCTGGAAACACCATATATTTT. This encodes CASSFKKGVPGNTIYF.

CDR3 protein: CASSAGTAADTQYF. The CDR3 coding sequence is TGTGCCAGCTCAGCCGGGACAGCAGCAGATACGCAGTATTTT. The J gene is TRBJ2-3, the V gene TRBV18, with 7 bases identical to TRBD1. With V trimmed by 5 bases and J by 4 bases, 6 bases remained unmatched. The CDR3 sequence is 14 residues long. Germline values: CDR1 KGHSH, CDR2 LQKENI. The variable domain in full, with the rest retrieved from reference TRBV18 and TRBJ2-3, is NAGVMQNPRHLVRRRGQEARLRCSPMKGHSHVYWYRQLPEEGLKFMVYLQKENIIDESGMPKERFSAEFPKEGPSILRIQQVVRGDSAAYFCASSAGTAADTQYFGPGTRLTVL.

The chain uses TRBV5-4 and TRBJ1-5; TRBD1 agrees at 7 bases. Germline V gene sequence: CDR1 SGHNT, CDR2 YYREEE (reference sequence). The CDR3 has 17 residues. V dropped 1 base and J dropped 2; count of bases not matched to a gene: 9. CDR3 nucleotides: TGTGCCAGCAGCTTGTCTTGTGACAGGGACGGCAATCAGCCCCAGCATTTT. This codes for CASSLSCDRDGNQPQHF.

This chain uses TRBV6-5 with TRBJ2-2; possibly TRBD1 for D (6 bases). V shed 6 bases and J shed 0 bases, with 11 bases lying between them. Germline-derived CDR1 and CDR2 are MNHEY and SVGAGI. This CDR3 has 15 residues. CDR3 sequence: CASSLRTANTGELFF. In DNA form, the CDR3 reads TGTGCCAGCAGCCTTAGGACAGCGAACACCGGGGAGCTGTTTTTT.

The V and J genes are TRBV18 and TRBJ2-3; 9 bases are shared with TRBD2. Trimming removed 6 bases from V and 2 bases from J; junction bases left unmatched: 6. The CDR3 contains 15 residues. Looked up from germline, CDR1 is KGHSH and CDR2 is LQKENI. DNA for the CDR3: TGTGCCAGCTCGCCGACTAGCGGTAACACAGATACGCAGTATTTT. It specifies CASSPTSGNTDTQYF.